The T cell receptor (beta chain) described here comes from a study of blood T cell repertoires in COVID-19. As for this clone: The sample has other DNA sequences that encode this CDR3 too.

TCRdb's table, derived via immunoSEQ multiplex PCR, lists solely in-frame clones and lacks some. Found here are around 140,000 clones, more than 75% of them singletons; the top ten hold 8.6%. V gave up 5 bases and J gave up 0 bases, with 3 bases separating them. Germline lookup yields CDR1 SGHAT and CDR2 FQDESV (reference sequence). CDR3 length: 12 residues. Sequences were obtained from peripheral blood. The rearrangement links TRBV11-1 to TRBJ2-3; D uncertain. The source of this sequence is a woman between 45 and 65 years old with active or convalescent COVID-19. The CDR3 here is CASSPSTDTQYF. CDR3 DNA: TGTGCCAGCAGCCCGAGCACAGATACGCAGTATTTT.